This T cell receptor beta chain was observed in a study of blood T cell repertoires in COVID-19. Study-wide background: Both acute and convalescent COVID-19 samples were obtained from the United States, Italy and Spain. The analysed material was cDNA or gDNA that came from T cells, B-cell-depleted T cells, or PBMCs.

V was pared by 6 bases and J by 0 bases, with 9 bases between. The CDR3 consists of 15 residues. Germline V gene lookup returns CDR1 MGHDK and CDR2 SYGVNS. Source study methods: Amplification from reference gene primers served as the basis for estimated nucleated cell counts. Libraries were prepared by immunoSEQ multiplex PCR; TCRdb keeps only in-frame clonotypes and omits some of them. V, J and clone size reflect that table, while D and trimming were determined from the DNA. The sample yields 96,000 or so clones, roughly 89% seen once. The chain joins TRBV25-1 to TRBJ1-6; perhaps TRBD1 as D (5 bases). The sample comprised peripheral blood. The TCR sequence derives from a human donor with COVID-19, enrolled during active disease. The donor label of this sample is uncertain. The chain's CDR3 is CASRGGTSYNSPLHF. The DNA for the CDR3 is TGTGCCAGCAGGGGGGGAACCTCCTATAATTCACCCCTCCACTTT.